Each of the 30 T cell receptor beta chains below was sequenced from the same sample in a study of shared clonotypes between healthy human individuals. The method was immunoSEQ multiplex PCR; TCRdb's version includes in-frame clones alone and lacks a portion of them. The repertoire holds some 740,000 clones, nearly 95% seen once, with less than 25% in the top ten. Only CD45RO-negative cells positively selected for CCR7 counted as naive CD8 cells, so terminally differentiated effector memory CD45RA+ cells were excluded. Sequencing was performed on naive CD8+ T cells sorted from blood. The receptors were sampled from a man aged 25-40 years in good health.

V usage is TRBV11-2 and J usage is TRBJ2-2; 9 bases line up with TRBD1. J was trimmed by 3 bases and V by 6 bases; bases with no gene match: 8. The CDR3 has 16 amino acids. Per the germline V gene, CDR1 is SGHAT and CDR2 is FQNNGV. The CDR3 bases are TGTGCCAGCAGATTACAGGGGGCGCGGGACACCGGGGAGCTGTTTTTT. Protein: CASRLQGARDTGELFF.

The chain joins TRBV19 to TRBJ2-7; 8 nucleotides line up with TRBD1. V dropped 3 bases and J dropped 3; count of bases not matched to a gene: 7. Looked up from germline, CDR1 is LNHDA and CDR2 is SQIVND (reference sequence). This CDR3 comprises 15 residues. The chain's CDR3 is CASSIPETGVYEQYF. CDR3 sequence (DNA): TGTGCCAGTAGTATTCCCGAGACAGGGGTCTACGAGCAGTACTTC.

This clone has only one observation. The same CDR3 also results from other DNA sequences found in this sample. CDR3 sequence: CASSWTSGAYEQYF. The CDR3 DNA reads TGTGCCAGCAGCTGGACTAGCGGAGCCTACGAGCAGTACTTC. The V call is TRBV7-2, the J call TRBJ2-7; 10 bases match TRBD2. The CDR3 extends over 14 amino acids. V trimming: 4 bases; J trimming: 2 bases; junction bases outside the gene matches: 2. The germline V gene has CDR1 SGHTA and CDR2 FQGNSA.

The chain is built from TRBV30 and TRBJ1-1, with 8 bases lining up with TRBD1. The germline V gene has CDR1 GTSNPN and CDR2 SVGIG (reference sequence). V shed 3 bases and J 1 base; nucleotides not matched to a gene: 4. CDR3 length equals 14 residues. This chain's CDR3 is CAWRTGGSNTEAFF. The DNA of the CDR3 is TGTGCCTGGAGAACAGGGGGGTCGAACACTGAAGCTTTCTTT.

The chain employs TRBV4-2 and TRBJ2-1; the D is unclear. CDR3 length: 19 amino acids. Germline CDR1 and CDR2: LGHNA and YNFKEQ. The V and J ends lost 0 bases and 3 bases respectively, with 21 bases between them. The CDR3 DNA is TGTGCCAGCAGCCAAGAAGGTCTAGTCAGTCTTTTCAACTACAATGAGCAGTTCTTC. Translation gives CASSQEGLVSLFNYNEQFF.

The V gene is TRBV19, the J gene TRBJ2-7, with unresolved D. V dropped 3 bases and J dropped 3 bases, with 9 bases sitting between them. CDR3 length equals 13 residues. Germline V gene data show CDR1 as LNHDA and CDR2 as SQIVND (reference sequence). The CDR3 nucleotides are TGTGCCAGTAGTATGCACGCAAGCTACGAGCAGTACTTC. It translates to CASSMHASYEQYF.

Here the CDR3 DNA reads TGTGCCAGCAGCCAAGAAGGTACTAGTCGCCACGAGCAGTACTTC. It yields the protein CASSQEGTSRHEQYF. The chain links TRBV4-2 to TRBJ2-7; tentatively, D is TRBD2 (5 bases). Germline assignment: CDR1 LGHNA and CDR2 YNFKEQ. V was shortened by 0 bases and J by 5 bases, with 14 bases between the two germline ends. The CDR3 contains 15 residues.

The chain couples TRBV9 to TRBJ1-3; 7 bases map to TRBD1. CDR3 size: 14 residues. Looked up from germline, CDR1 is SGDLS and CDR2 is YYNGEE. Trimming took 4 bases from V and 4 from J; bases not matched to a gene: 5. Written as DNA, the CDR3 is TGTGCCAGCAGCCCACCGGGACAGGGAAACACCATATATTTT. Protein sequence: CASSPPGQGNTIYF. Full variable domain (remainder filled in from reference TRBV9 and TRBJ1-3): DSGVTQTPKHLITATGQRVTLRCSPRSGDLSVYWYQQSLDQGLQFLIQYYNGEERAKGNILERFSAQQFPDLHSELNLSSLELGDSALYFCASSPPGQGNTIYFGEGSWLTVV.

This chain connects TRBV5-1 to TRBJ1-5, with a weak D call TRBD1 (5 bases). There are 13 residues in the CDR3. The V and J ends lost 5 bases and 5 bases respectively, with 11 bases between them. In germline, CDR1 is SGHRS, CDR2 YFSETQ. The DNA of the CDR3 is TGCGCCAGCAGGATGGGGGACGATCAGCCCCAGCATTTT. Its translation is CASRMGDDQPQHF.

This rearrangement joins TRBV11-2 to TRBJ2-7, with TRBD2 identical over 13 bases. Germline V gene sequence: CDR1 SGHAT, CDR2 FQNNGV. There are 19 residues in the CDR3. V was clipped by 4 bases and J by 0 bases; unmatched bases: 12. The CDR3, as DNA: TGTGCCAGCAGCTCCTCCCGAACTAGCGGGAGGGCCGACTCCTACGAGCAGTACTTC. Translated: CASSSSRTSGRADSYEQYF.

The V and J genes are TRBV28 and TRBJ2-6; D remains ambiguous. Trimming left V 6 bases short and J 4 bases short, with 10 bases between. Germline lookup yields CDR1 MDHEN and CDR2 SYDVKM. The CDR3 extends over 14 amino acids. CDR3 sequence reads: CASSLVDGANVLTF. For the CDR3, the DNA is TGTGCCAGCAGCCTGGTGGACGGGGCCAACGTCCTGACTTTC. The complete variable domain, with remaining parts taken from reference TRBV28 and TRBJ2-6, reads DVKVTQSSRYLVKRTGEKVFLECVQDMDHENMFWYRQDPGLGLRLIYFSYDVKMKEKGDIPEGYSVSREKKERFSLILESASTNQTSMYLCASSLVDGANVLTFGAGSRLTVL.

The V gene is TRBV7-9, the J gene TRBJ1-5; D remains ambiguous. The CDR3 consists of 14 residues. V lost 1 base to trimming and J lost 4 bases, with 8 bases between them. Germline assignment: CDR1 SEHNR and CDR2 FQNEAQ (reference sequence). The CDR3 DNA reads TGTGCCAGCAGCTTAGGGGCCGATAATCAGCCCCAGCATTTT. Protein sequence: CASSLGADNQPQHF.

This sequence joins TRBV29-1 and TRBJ2-1; 10 positions match TRBD1. V lost 4 bases and J lost 8; bases outside the gene matches: 5. The length of the CDR3 is 13 residues. From germline, CDR1 is SQVTM and CDR2 ANQGSEA. For the CDR3, the DNA is TGCAGCGTTGCTGGACAGGGGGGTGATGAGCAGTTCTTC. Its translation: CSVAGQGGDEQFF.

The CDR3 nucleotides are TGTGCCAGCGCTTGGGGTGGCAATCAGCCCCAGCATTTT. Translating gives CASAWGGNQPQHF. The V call is TRBV27, the J call TRBJ1-5; D ambiguous. The V gene's germline CDR1 is MNHEY and CDR2 SMNVEV (reference sequence). CDR3 length: 13 amino acids. Trimming took off 8 bases at V and 2 bases at J, with 10 bases between the two ends.

The rearrangement uses TRBV7-9 and TRBJ1-2; tentatively, D is TRBD1 (5 bases). CDR1 and CDR2 (germline): SEHNR, FQNEAQ (reference sequence). V dropped 4 bases and J dropped 5 bases, with 17 bases sitting between them. This CDR3 region has 15 residues. The DNA of the CDR3 is TGTGCCAGCAGCTCAGACGCGGGGCGGGTATATGGCTACACCTTC. This translates into CASSSDAGRVYGYTF.

The chain carries TRBV29-1 and TRBJ1-2; D gene uncertain. This CDR3 is built from 11 residues. Germline V gene data show CDR1 as SQVTM and CDR2 as ANQGSEA. V was shortened by 4 bases and J by 6 bases, with 9 bases between the two germline ends. CDR3 protein: CSVVYTDGYTF. CDR3 nucleotides: TGCAGCGTTGTTTACACAGATGGCTACACCTTC.

The chain uses TRBV7-3 and TRBJ2-2; 10 positions agree with TRBD2. The CDR3 sequence is 15 residues long. Losses at the gene ends were 5 bases for V and 4 bases for J; bases not matched to a gene: 4. Germline V gene sequence: CDR1 SGHTA, CDR2 FQGTGA. DNA of the CDR3: TGTGCCAGCAGCGCTAGCGGGAGTATCACCGGGGAGCTGTTTTTT. This encodes CASSASGSITGELFF.

CDR3 sequence reads: CASRSQREDKYNEQFF. In DNA, the CDR3 is TGTGCCAGCAGATCCCAGCGGGAGGATAAATACAATGAGCAGTTCTTC. The chain uses TRBV7-9 and TRBJ2-1, with 9 bases fitting TRBD2. The junction had 10 bases not matched to a gene; V was cut back by 6 bases and J by 4 bases. From germline, CDR1 is SEHNR and CDR2 FQNEAQ (reference sequence). CDR3 length: 16 residues. Looking up the rest from reference TRBV7-9 and TRBJ2-1 gives the full variable domain: DTGVSQNPRHKITKRGQNVTFRCDPISEHNRLYWYRQTLGQGPEFLTYFQNEAQLEKSRLLSDRFSAERPKGSFSTLEIQRTEQGDSAMYLCASRSQREDKYNEQFFGPGTRLTVL.

The chain joins TRBV9 to TRBJ2-7; TRBD2 is a possible D gene (6 bases). Between the trimmed V and J ends, which lost 0 bases and 4 bases, there was a span of 14 bases. Germline CDR1 reads SGDLS; CDR2 reads YYNGEE. The length of the CDR3 is 15 residues. The CDR3 sequence: CASSVGTGAGYEQYF. CDR3 sequence (DNA): TGTGCCAGCAGCGTAGGAACGGGAGCAGGGTACGAGCAGTACTTC. Full variable domain (outside the CDR3, taken from reference TRBV9 and TRBJ2-7): DSGVTQTPKHLITATGQRVTLRCSPRSGDLSVYWYQQSLDQGLQFLIQYYNGEERAKGNILERFSAQQFPDLHSELNLSSLELGDSALYFCASSVGTGAGYEQYFGPGTRLTVT.

The rearrangement uses TRBV7-2 and TRBJ2-1; maybe TRBD2 (6 bases). The CDR3 has 15 residues. The germline V gene encodes CDR1 SGHTA and CDR2 FQGNSA. V was shortened by 3 bases and J by 6 bases, with 15 bases between the two germline ends. CDR3 protein: CASSFYSGPSNEQFF. In DNA, the CDR3 is TGTGCCAGCAGCTTCTACAGCGGGCCCTCCAATGAGCAGTTCTTC.

This chain uses TRBV10-2 with TRBJ2-7; maybe TRBD2 (5 bases). The CDR3 is 14 amino acids. With 6 bases removed from V and 5 bases from J, the gap between germline ends came to 17 bases. In germline, CDR1 is WSHSY, CDR2 SAAADI. CDR3 sequence (DNA): TGCGCCAGCAGCGAAGACTATACGGCGGACGAGCAGTACTTC. Its translation is CASSEDYTADEQYF.

The chain recombines TRBV6-1 with TRBJ1-4, with 7 bases matching TRBD1. Looked up from germline, CDR1 is MNHNS and CDR2 is SASEGT. This CDR3 region has 13 residues. J was trimmed by 7 bases and V by 7 bases; bases with no gene match: 6. In nucleotides, the CDR3 is TGTGCCAGCACCAGGGGGTACGCTGAAAAACTGTTTTTT. Protein sequence: CASTRGYAEKLFF.

J is TRBJ2-1 and V is TRBV7-3; 9 bases fit TRBD2. Germline values: CDR1 SGHTA, CDR2 FQGTGA. J gave up 2 bases and V 6 bases, and 5 bases lay outside the gene matches. The CDR3 length is 15 residues. The CDR3 DNA reads as TGTGCCAGCAGTTCTAGCGGGACCCCCTACAATGAGCAGTTCTTC. Amino acid sequence: CASSSSGTPYNEQFF.

In the case of this clone: This same CDR3 is encoded by further DNA sequences in the sample. This sequence joins TRBV5-4 and TRBJ2-5; D call uncertain. Germline assignment: CDR1 SGHNT and CDR2 YYREEE (reference sequence). This CDR3 spans 11 amino acids. V was trimmed by 2 bases and J by 4 bases, leaving 3 bases between them. CDR3 nucleotide sequence: TGTGCCAGCAGCTTAAGAGAGACCCAGTACTTC. Its protein product is CASSLRETQYF.

The rearrangement joins TRBV7-6 to TRBJ2-3; TRBD1 aligns across 9 bases. This CDR3 has 14 residues. Germline V gives CDR1 SGHVS, CDR2 FNYEAQ. Unmatched junction bases numbered 4, after V lost 5 bases and J lost 4 bases. The DNA of the CDR3 is TGTGCCAGCAGCCCCCGGACAGGGGCAGATACGCAGTATTTT. It is translated as CASSPRTGADTQYF. Together with reference TRBV7-6 and TRBJ2-3, the CDR3 gives the full variable domain: GAGVSQSPRYKVTKRGQDVALRCDPISGHVSLYWYRQALGQGPEFLTYFNYEAQQDKSGLPNDRFSAERPEGSISTLTIQRTEQRDSAMYRCASSPRTGADTQYFGPGTRLTVL.

This rearrangement joins TRBV28 to TRBJ2-5; weak D call: TRBD1 (5 bases). The CDR3 consists of 14 residues. Trimming removed 5 bases at V and 5 bases at J, with 15 bases between. The V gene's germline CDR1 is MDHEN and CDR2 SYDVKM. As DNA, the CDR3 is TGTGCCAGCAGTGTAGGGGTTTCTATTGAGACCCAGTACTTC. Protein: CASSVGVSIETQYF.

The V call is TRBV11-2, the J call TRBJ2-7, with D unclear. V dropped 5 bases and J dropped 3 bases, with 5 bases sitting between them. In germline, CDR1 is SGHAT, CDR2 FQNNGV. The CDR3 is made up of 11 amino acids. The CDR3: CASSVDYEQYF. The CDR3 DNA reads as TGTGCCAGCAGCGTCGACTACGAGCAGTACTTC.

This rearrangement joins TRBV27 to TRBJ1-1; D perhaps matches TRBD1 (5 bases). CDR3 length: 13 amino acids. V was trimmed by 0 bases and J by 7 bases, leaving 9 bases between them. Germline lookup yields CDR1 MNHEY and CDR2 SMNVEV (reference sequence). The DNA of the CDR3 is TGTGCCAGCAGTTTATCGACAGCCCGTGAAGCTTTCTTT. The encoded protein is CASSLSTAREAFF.

The V and J genes are TRBV6-5 and TRBJ1-4; 8 bases are shared with TRBD1. Losses at the gene ends were 6 bases for V and 8 bases for J; bases not matched to a gene: 11. This CDR3 is 15 amino acids long. Germline V gene lookup returns CDR1 MNHEY and CDR2 SVGAGI. CDR3 region: CASSPVTGGEEKLFF. For the CDR3, the DNA is TGTGCCAGCAGCCCTGTCACAGGGGGGGAGGAAAAACTGTTTTTT.

The J gene is TRBJ2-1, the V gene TRBV27; D gene unclear. Germline V CDR1 and CDR2: MNHEY, SMNVEV (reference sequence). The CDR3 is 13 amino acids. V was clipped by 5 bases and J by 6 bases, with 11 bases between them. The CDR3 region has the DNA TGTGCCAGCAGTCCCAATATCTTCAATGAGCAGTTCTTC. Amino acid sequence: CASSPNIFNEQFF.